One T cell receptor (beta chain) is described in this entry. No antigen is known for it. V lost 3 bases to trimming and J lost 5 bases, with 17 bases between them. This CDR3 is built from 16 residues. Per the germline V gene, CDR1 is SEHNR and CDR2 is FQNEAQ (reference sequence). The data were obtained in a study of T cell repertoires in cytomegalovirus infection. Overall study: An indication of both CMV infection and matching HLA type came from public TCR beta signatures.

Via MiXCR, TCRdb re-called the reads, giving one row per CDR3 protein. The sample includes a few hundred thousand distinct CDR3 sequences, 30% to 35% of them seen just once. Broader study findings: Accumulated public TCR beta family frequency recognized individuals carrying CMV together with the relevant HLA.

Sequences were derived from cultured PBMCs, sampled from culture after CMV antigen stimulation. This clonotype was sampled from a human donor in good health (CMV status not recorded). Some clones in this sample may be carry-over from other donors' samples. The chain joins TRBV7-9 to TRBJ2-1; D may be TRBD1 or TRBD2 (5 bases each). CDR3 nucleotide sequence: TGTGCCAGCAGCTTCAAGCAGAGGGGTGTCAACAATGAGCAGTTCTTC. Translated: CASSFKQRGVNNEQFF. The full variable domain, rest sourced from reference TRBV7-9 and TRBJ2-1, is DTGVSQNPRHKITKRGQNVTFRCDPISEHNRLYWYRQTLGQGPEFLTYFQNEAQLEKSRLLSDRFSAERPKGSFSTLEIQRTEQGDSAMYLCASSFKQRGVNNEQFFGPGTRLTVL.